This entry is about one TCR beta chain. CDR1 ENHRY and CDR2 SYGVKD come from the germline V gene. Trimming took 6 bases from V and 4 from J; bases not matched to a gene: 3. The CDR3 covers 13 residues. This record comes from a study of OX40 agonist ivuxolimab in advanced cancers. Sequenced by immunoSEQ multiplex PCR; TCRdb stores in-frame clones only, minus some. The sample has around 50,000 clones; more than 70% are singletons. This receptor was obtained from an adult with an advanced solid tumor such as melanoma, head and neck, liver or kidney cancer. This chain joins TRBV10-3 and TRBJ1-3; 7 nucleotides align to TRBD1. The input for sequencing was CD4+ or CD8+ T cells sorted from blood, taken in a trial of the OX40 agonist ivuxolimab. The CDR3 nucleotides are TGTGCCATCAGACAGGGGAGCGGAAACACCATATATTTT. Protein product: CAIRQGSGNTIYF.